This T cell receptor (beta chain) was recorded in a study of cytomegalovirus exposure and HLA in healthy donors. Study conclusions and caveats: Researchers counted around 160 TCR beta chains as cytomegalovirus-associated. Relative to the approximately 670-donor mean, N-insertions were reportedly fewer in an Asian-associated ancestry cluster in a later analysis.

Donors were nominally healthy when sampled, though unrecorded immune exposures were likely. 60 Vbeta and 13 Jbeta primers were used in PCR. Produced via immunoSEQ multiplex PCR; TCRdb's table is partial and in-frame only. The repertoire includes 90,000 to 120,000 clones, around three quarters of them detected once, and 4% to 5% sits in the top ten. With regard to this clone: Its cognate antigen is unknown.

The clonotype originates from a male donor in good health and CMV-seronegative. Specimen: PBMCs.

The CDR3: CASSGDRGVSYEQYF. The CDR3 DNA reads TGTGCCAGCAGTGGGGACAGGGGGGTCTCCTACGAGCAGTACTTC. This chain links TRBV2 with TRBJ2-7, with 11 bases matching TRBD1. Germline V lookup: CDR1 SNHLY, CDR2 FYNNEI. V was pared by 4 bases and J by 0 bases, with 2 bases of the junction left unmatched. This CDR3 region has 15 residues.